These T cell receptor beta chains were read from a single sample in a study of T cells in Graves' hyperthyroidism and ophthalmopathy. TCRdb re-called the multiplex PCR reads with MiXCR, one entry per CDR3 protein. The top ten clones hold approximately 29% of a sample with some 370,000 distinct CDR3 sequences, roughly 13% of them seen once. The sample comprised blood. These receptor sequences come from a man in his forties or fifties with Graves' ophthalmopathy. CDR3s include the opening cysteine and the closing phenylalanine or tryptophan. Fields, in order: D gene, J gene, V gene, clone size, CDR3 protein, CDR3 DNA. A D gene is named only where the DNA matches it firmly. Clone size, where shown, is once, few, many, or a class for clones that have expanded.

- TRBJ2-3 TRBV20-1 many CSAPRAPHTDTQYF TGCAGTGCCCCAAGGGCTCCTCACACAGATACGCAGTATTTT
- TRBJ2-1 TRBV2 many CASTLSGSAVSSYNEQFF TGTGCCAGCACCCTGAGTGGGTCAGCGGTCAGCTCCTACAATGAGCAGTTCTTC
TRBD2 TRBJ2-7 TRBV27 - CASSLSVAGGYEQYF TGTGCCAGCAGTTTATCGGTAGCGGGGGGGTACGAGCAGTACTTC
- TRBJ2-1 TRBV5-5 many CASSPGDVGNEQFF TGTGCCAGCAGCCCAGGGGACGTGGGCAATGAGCAGTTCTTC
TRBD2 TRBJ2-1 TRBV19 few CASSMTSGAYNEQFF TGTGCCAGTAGTATGACTAGCGGAGCCTACAATGAGCAGTTCTTC
TRBD2 TRBJ2-1 TRBV20-1 many CSASGGLAGFYNEQFF TGCAGTGCCTCGGGCGGTCTAGCGGGATTCTACAATGAGCAGTTCTTC
- TRBJ2-7 TRBV2 many CASSRWDEQYF TGTGCCAGCAGTAGGTGGGACGAGCAGTACTTC
- TRBJ2-7 TRBV6-1 - CASRRRMGPLTYEQYF TGTGCCAGCAGACGCAGGATGGGTCCTTTGACGTACGAGCAGTACTTC
- TRBJ1-1 TRBV19 - CASSSWGRGGYTEAFF TGTGCCAGTAGTTCTTGGGGGCGGGGTGGGTACACTGAAGCTTTCTTT
- TRBJ1-2 TRBV5-5 many CASSYEPAGVFGYTF TGTGCCAGCAGTTACGAACCGGCCGGCGTCTTTGGCTACACCTTC
- TRBJ2-1 TRBV11-2 many CASSLEATGAYNEQFF TGTGCCAGCAGCTTAGAGGCCACGGGTGCGTACAATGAGCAGTTCTTC
- TRBJ1-2 TRBV18 many CASSPRTQGGYTF TGTGCCAGCTCACCACGAACTCAAGGGGGCTACACCTTC
- TRBJ1-2 TRBV20-1 few CSAAPGAAYGYTF TGCAGTGCCGCACCCGGGGCAGCGTATGGCTACACCTTC
- TRBJ2-7 TRBV7-8 many CASSLAKAPREQYF TGTGCCAGCAGCTTAGCGAAAGCTCCCCGCGAGCAGTACTTC
- TRBJ1-4 TRBV9 - CASSFSGSLDEKLFF TGTGCCAGCAGCTTCTCGGGCAGCTTGGATGAAAAACTGTTTTTT
- TRBJ2-7 TRBV7-8 many CASSLEATTAYEQYF TGTGCCAGCAGCTTAGAAGCGACTACCGCATACGAGCAGTACTTC
TRBD2 TRBJ2-1 TRBV12-3/TRBV12-4 many CASSSSGGYNEQFF TGTGCCAGCAGTTCTAGCGGAGGCTACAATGAGCAGTTCTTC
TRBD2 TRBJ2-2 TRBV7-3 - CASSWTSGRAGPGELFF TGTGCCAGCAGCTGGACTAGCGGGAGGGCCGGACCCGGGGAGCTGTTTTTT
- TRBJ1-1 TRBV12-3/TRBV12-4 many CASSLGGRATEAFF TGTGCCAGCAGTTTAGGAGGCAGGGCCACTGAAGCTTTCTTT
- TRBJ2-1 TRBV29-1 - CSVWGRGGFANEQFF TGCAGCGTTTGGGGAAGGGGGGGCTTTGCGAATGAGCAGTTCTTC
TRBD2 TRBJ2-7 TRBV3-1 many CASSQVGGAQEQYF TGTGCCAGCAGCCAAGTCGGGGGGGCGCAAGAGCAGTACTTC
TRBD1 TRBJ2-2 TRBV20-1 many CSARAPGQGRTGELFF TGCAGTGCTAGAGCTCCGGGACAGGGGCGCACCGGGGAGCTGTTTTTT
TRBD1 TRBJ2-1 TRBV19 - CASSSGTANNEQFF TGTGCCAGTAGCTCCGGGACAGCTAACAATGAGCAGTTCTTC
- TRBJ2-7 TRBV27 few CASSPNPSAYEQYF TGTGCCAGCAGTCCGAATCCTAGCGCCTACGAGCAGTACTTC
- TRBJ1-2 TRBV5-1 few CASSPDGLAYGYTF TGCGCCAGCAGTCCGGACGGACTAGCCTATGGCTACACCTTC
TRBD1 TRBJ1-6 TRBV28 many CASRDRGTSPLHF TGTGCCAGCAGAGACAGGGGAACTTCACCCCTCCACTTT
TRBD2 TRBJ2-1 TRBV11-3 many CASSGRLAGVVADEQFF TGTGCCAGCAGCGGGAGACTAGCGGGAGTGGTAGCTGATGAGCAGTTCTTC
TRBD2 TRBJ2-3 TRBV6-2/TRBV6-3 many CASSYSTSGLADTQYF TGTGCCAGCAGTTACTCAACTAGCGGGTTAGCAGATACGCAGTATTTT
TRBD2 TRBJ2-1 TRBV6-4 once CASSVLLAGGLGEQFF TGTGCCAGCAGCGTGCTACTAGCGGGAGGGTTGGGTGAGCAGTTCTTC
- TRBJ1-1 TRBV30 many CAWSGGPQHGNTEAFF TGTGCCTGGAGTGGGGGACCTCAACATGGGAACACTGAAGCTTTCTTT
- TRBJ1-1 TRBV18 many CASSPGGPNIEAFF TGTGCCAGCTCACCCGGGGGCCCGAACATTGAAGCTTTCTTT
- TRBJ2-1 TRBV5-6 many CASSSDRDRYNEQFF TGTGCCAGCAGCTCGGATCGTGACAGATACAATGAGCAGTTCTTC
- TRBJ2-5 TRBV3-1 - CASSQDWLLEGRKTQYF TGTGCCAGCAGCCAGGATTGGTTGCTGGAAGGCAGAAAGACCCAGTACTTC
TRBD2 TRBJ2-6 TRBV28 many CASTPFRGGSSGANVLTF TGTGCCAGCACTCCTTTTCGGGGAGGGAGCTCTGGGGCCAACGTCCTGACTTTC
- TRBJ2-1 TRBV5-1 - CASSLGQAGANEQFF TGCGCCAGCAGCTTAGGCCAGGCTGGGGCGAATGAGCAGTTCTTC
TRBD2 TRBJ2-5 TRBV7-8 many CASSLAVLAGGSKETQYF TGTGCCAGCAGCTTAGCGGTGCTAGCGGGAGGAAGTAAAGAGACCCAGTACTTC
- TRBJ2-7 TRBV4-2 - CASSQERASEQYF TGTGCCAGCAGCCAAGAGCGCGCGAGCGAGCAGTACTTC
- TRBJ1-4 TRBV7-8 many CASSITGTINEKLFF TGTGCCAGCAGCATCACCGGGACAATTAATGAAAAACTGTTTTTT
- TRBJ1-2 TRBV28 - CASSYSRNNGYTF TGTGCCAGCAGTTATAGCCGCAACAATGGCTACACCTTC
TRBD1 TRBJ1-1 TRBV30 many CAWSRPGQEAFF TGTGCCTGGAGCCGACCGGGACAGGAAGCTTTCTTT
- TRBJ2-2 TRBV3-1 many CASSHRSGLANTGELFF TGTGCCAGCAGCCACAGAAGCGGGCTCGCGAACACCGGGGAGCTGTTTTTT
- TRBJ1-4 TRBV28 - CASSSDRGVEKLFF TGTGCCAGCAGTTCAGATCGGGGGGTAGAAAAACTGTTTTTT
TRBD1 TRBJ1-2 TRBV7-8 - CASSLRQGHKGYTF TGTGCCAGCAGCCTAAGACAGGGACATAAGGGCTACACCTTC
- TRBJ2-1 TRBV7-9 - CASSLGLHEQFF TGTGCCAGCAGCTTAGGCCTGCATGAGCAGTTCTTC
TRBD1 TRBJ2-1 TRBV7-8 many CASSFGTGGYEQFF TGTGCCAGCAGCTTCGGGACAGGGGGTTATGAGCAGTTCTTC
TRBD2 TRBJ2-5 TRBV6-6 many CASSYGGSLQETQYF TGTGCCAGCAGTTACGGCGGGAGTTTGCAAGAGACCCAGTACTTC
- TRBJ1-2 TRBV6-1 many CASSEVVGNYGYTF TGTGCCAGCAGTGAAGTGGTAGGGAACTATGGCTACACCTTC
TRBD2 TRBJ2-1 TRBV3-1 many CASSRSLAGVPHNEQFF TGTGCCAGCAGCCGAAGTCTAGCGGGAGTACCCCACAATGAGCAGTTCTTC
- TRBJ2-1 TRBV6-6 many CASSYNRAAYNEQFF TGTGCCAGCAGTTACAACCGGGCAGCCTACAATGAGCAGTTCTTC
TRBD1 TRBJ2-5 TRBV7-9 many CASRTVQGEETQYF TGTGCCAGCAGGACAGTACAGGGGGAAGAGACCCAGTACTTC